The sequence of this TCR beta chain was determined in a study of CD8+ T cells in alopecia areata. Sequencing relied on a cDNA template that was reverse transcribed from extracted RNA. Sequencing was performed with immunoSEQ multiplex PCR; in TCRdb, only in-frame clones are kept and a portion is missing. Of roughly 120,000 clones detected, 55% to 70% appear once; the ten largest clones hold around 2.8%. V trimming: 5 bases; J trimming: 3 bases; junction bases outside the gene matches: 7. CDR1 and CDR2 from the germline V gene are SQVTM and ANQGSEA. The CDR3 runs 13 residues. Sequencing was carried out using CD4+ T cells sorted from blood. The V gene is TRBV29-1, the J gene TRBJ2-7; 7 bases line up with TRBD2. The source of this sequence is a human donor in good health. CDR3 DNA sequence: TGCAGCGTTCGAGGGGCGGGGGACTACGAGCAGTACTTC. This gives the protein CSVRGAGDYEQYF.